This T cell receptor (beta chain) derives from a study of T and B cells in COVID-19 patients. Study as a whole: Critical illness requiring mechanical ventilation or extracorporeal membrane oxygenation affected about 60% of the 20 active-infection patients.

BIOMED2 TRB-A/B primer pools were used in multiplex TRB PCR. TCRdb reprocessed the multiplex PCR reads with MiXCR, giving one entry per CDR3 protein. The repertoire holds hundreds of distinct CDR3 sequences, around 31% seen once, with roughly 31% in the top ten. The study, taken as a whole, reports: In COVID-19 patients, T cell receptor beta variable and joining gene use was reportedly strongly skewed.

From blood, about 250-500 ng of genomic DNA served as TRB template. This clonotype was recorded only once. Its specificity is not known. Sequencing was done on a sample of blood. The receptor's source is a human donor with active COVID-19.

The CDR3, as DNA: TGTGCCAGCAGTTACGGGACAGGGGGAGGCGAGCAGTACTTC. Translation: CASSYGTGGGEQYF. This chain joins TRBV28 and TRBJ2-7; 11 bases are a match to TRBD1. Losses at the gene ends were 4 bases for V and 6 bases for J; bases not matched to a gene: 5. Germline lookup yields CDR1 MDHEN and CDR2 SYDVKM. This CDR3 region has 14 residues.